One TCR beta chain is described in this entry. In the original processing: Cell counts per sample came from amplifying reference gene primers. This table comes from immunoSEQ multiplex PCR, and its TCRdb copy is limited to in-frame clones, with some not included. The D gene and trimming were derived from the DNA, and the V and J assignments and clone size from that table. In the table there are about 94,000 clones, around three quarters of which are singletons. These data belong to a study of blood T cell repertoires in COVID-19. Overall study context: Material from acute and convalescent COVID-19 was sourced from the United States, Italy and Spain. From T cells, B-cell-depleted T cells, or PBMCs came the material, which was cDNA or gDNA.

Looked up from germline, CDR1 is SGHAT and CDR2 is FQNNGV. The V end lost 2 bases, the J end lost 1 base, and 18 bases lay between the germline ends. The CDR3 is 17 amino acids. V gene TRBV11-2 combines with J gene TRBJ2-7, with D perhaps matching TRBD1 (6 bases). The sequenced material came from peripheral blood. The sequence was collected from a woman at least 80 years old with acute or convalescent COVID-19. DNA for the CDR3: TGTGCCAGCAGCTTATGGCCCCGGGACATTATATCCTACGAGCAGTACTTC. Encoded protein: CASSLWPRDIISYEQYF.